This T cell receptor (beta chain) was identified during a study of blood T cell repertoires in COVID-19. Overall study context: The study drew acute and convalescent COVID-19 samples from the United States, Italy and Spain. The analysed material was cDNA or gDNA that came from T cells, B-cell-depleted T cells, or PBMCs.

Followed longitudinally, the Seattle patients had been enrolled during active infection. Source study methods: Estimation of nucleated cell counts was performed using reference gene primer amplification. Libraries were prepared by immunoSEQ multiplex PCR; TCRdb keeps only in-frame clonotypes and omits some of them. The D gene and trimming were derived from the DNA, and the V and J assignments and clone size from that table. The repertoire holds approximately 500,000 clones, roughly nine tenths seen once, with roughly 8.3% in the top ten. CDR3 size: 14 residues. Germline assignment: CDR1 SNHLY and CDR2 FYNNEI. V lost 6 bases, J lost 3 bases, and 6 bases stayed unmatched. This clone was counted once.

This receptor was obtained from a woman between 45 and 60 years old with COVID-19, enrolled during active disease. The rearrangement links TRBV2 to TRBJ1-2, with 8 positions matching TRBD1. The material sequenced was peripheral blood. CDR3 in amino acids: CASSITGGHYGYTF. CDR3 DNA: TGTGCCAGCAGCATTACAGGGGGACACTATGGCTACACCTTC.